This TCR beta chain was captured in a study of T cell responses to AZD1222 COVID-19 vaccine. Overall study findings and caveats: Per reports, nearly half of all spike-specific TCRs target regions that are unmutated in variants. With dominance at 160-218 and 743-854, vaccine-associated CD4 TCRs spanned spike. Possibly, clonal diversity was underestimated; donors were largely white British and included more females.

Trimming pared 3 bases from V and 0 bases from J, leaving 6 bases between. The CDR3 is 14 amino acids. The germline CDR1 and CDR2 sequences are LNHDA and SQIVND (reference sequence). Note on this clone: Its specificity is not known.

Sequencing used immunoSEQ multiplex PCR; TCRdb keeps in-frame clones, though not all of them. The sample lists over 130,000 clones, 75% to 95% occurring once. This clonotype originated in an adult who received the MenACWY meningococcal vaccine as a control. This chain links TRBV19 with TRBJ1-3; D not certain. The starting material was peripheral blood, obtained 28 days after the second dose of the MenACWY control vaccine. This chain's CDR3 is CASSMGISGNTIYF. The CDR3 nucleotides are TGTGCCAGTAGTATGGGAATCTCTGGAAACACCATATATTTT.